These 26 T cell receptor beta chains share one sample of origin, sequenced in a study of shared clonotypes between healthy human individuals. CD8 cells regarded as naive lacked CD45RO, were positively chosen for CCR7, and omitted terminally differentiated effector memory CD45RA+ cells. Here immunoSEQ multiplex PCR was the method, and the copy in TCRdb shows in-frame clones only, minus some. The table lists roughly 2 million clones, approximately 94% of them singletons. The sample comprised naive CD8+ T cells sorted from blood. The receptors were sampled from a man between 18 and 35 years old in good health.

The chain couples TRBV28 to TRBJ2-3, with TRBD2 matching 8 bases. The V and J ends lost 6 bases and 0 bases, in that order; junction bases with no gene match: 8. The CDR3 spans 16 residues. CDR1 is MDHEN and CDR2 is SYDVKM in the germline V gene. The CDR3 spells CASSWGTSFSTDTQYF. CDR3 bases: TGTGCCAGCAGCTGGGGGACTAGTTTCAGCACAGATACGCAGTATTTT.

The chain has TRBV4-1 and TRBJ2-7; 8 positions agree with TRBD2. CDR1 and CDR2 from the germline V gene are MGHRA and YSYEKL. J gave up 2 bases and V 3 bases, and 3 bases lay outside the gene matches. This CDR3 region has 14 residues. CDR3 sequence (DNA): TGCGCCAGCAGCCACCTAGCGGGTCCCTACGAGCAGTACTTC. Translation: CASSHLAGPYEQYF.

This chain connects TRBV11-2 to TRBJ1-1; the match to TRBD1 covers 7 bases. CDR1 is SGHAT and CDR2 is FQNNGV in the germline V gene. Trimming at V came to 2 bases and at J to 4 bases, leaving 7 bases not matched to a gene. The CDR3 length is 15 residues. CDR3 in DNA: TGTGCCAGCAGCTTAACAGGGGACGAGGGCACTGAAGCTTTCTTT. Translating gives CASSLTGDEGTEAFF.

This chain uses TRBV19 with TRBJ2-1; perhaps D is TRBD1 or TRBD2 (6 bases each). Germline V gives CDR1 LNHDA, CDR2 SQIVND (reference sequence). Trimming pared 3 bases from V and 0 bases from J, leaving 9 bases between. This CDR3 comprises 15 residues. CDR3 coding DNA: TGTGCCAGTAGTATGGGGGGCCTCTCCTACAATGAGCAGTTCTTC. Translation gives CASSMGGLSYNEQFF.

The chain employs TRBV7-6 and TRBJ2-1, with TRBD2 identical over 8 bases. CDR3 length: 20 residues. Germline V lookup: CDR1 SGHVS, CDR2 FNYEAQ. Unmatched junction bases numbered 20, after V lost 5 bases and J lost 2 bases. The CDR3 sequence is CASSPLFGTLGGRTYNEQFF. Written as DNA, the CDR3 is TGTGCCAGCAGCCCGTTATTCGGAACGTTGGGCGGGAGGACCTACAATGAGCAGTTCTTC.

V gene TRBV7-9 combines with J gene TRBJ2-5; TRBD1 matches at 9 bases. V gave up 7 bases and J gave up 3 bases; unmatched junction bases: 12. CDR1 and CDR2 (germline): SEHNR, FQNEAQ (reference sequence). The CDR3 runs 16 residues. CDR3 sequence (DNA): TGTGCCAGCACCTTTCCGGGACAGGGAATGGAAGAGACCCAGTACTTC. This sequence encodes CASTFPGQGMEETQYF.

This chain links TRBV7-6 with TRBJ1-1; the D is unclear. V was cut by 0 bases and J by 11 bases, with 10 bases left in between. Germline lookup yields CDR1 SGHVS and CDR2 FNYEAQ. The CDR3 loop spans 12 amino acids. DNA for the CDR3: TGTGCCAGCAGCTTAGCAGAGGTGGGGGCTTTCTTT. It codes for CASSLAEVGAFF. Based on the CDR3 plus reference TRBV7-6 and TRBJ1-1, the full variable domain is GAGVSQSPRYKVTKRGQDVALRCDPISGHVSLYWYRQALGQGPEFLTYFNYEAQQDKSGLPNDRFSAERPEGSISTLTIQRTEQRDSAMYRCASSLAEVGAFFGQGTRLTVV.

A word on this clone: One junction end disagrees with the germline gene, perhaps due to a read error. The chain employs TRBV6-5 and TRBJ2-1; no reliable D call. The CDR3 has 14 amino acids. From germline, CDR1 is MNHEY and CDR2 SVGAGI. The CDR3 DNA is TGTGCCAGCGGTTACCTGGGGTCCTACAATGAGCAGTTCTTC. It encodes CASGYLGSYNEQFF.

The chain uses TRBV6-1 and TRBJ1-1, with D possibly TRBD1 on 6 matching bases. V was shortened by 6 bases and J by 4 bases, with 18 bases between the two germline ends. Germline CDR1 and CDR2: MNHNS and SASEGT. CDR3 length: 15 amino acids. The CDR3 DNA reads as TGTGCCAGCAGGGGGAACAGGGCGATCGGCACTGAAGCTTTCTTT. Translation gives CASRGNRAIGTEAFF.

The genes are TRBV13 and TRBJ1-1; 7 bases agree with TRBD1. The trim removed 6 bases at V and 1 base at J, leaving 2 bases unmatched. The germline V gene has CDR1 PRHDT and CDR2 FYEKMQ (reference sequence). CDR3 length equals 13 residues. The CDR3, as DNA: TGTGCCAGCAGTGCAGGGGGGAACACTGAAGCTTTCTTT. Encoded protein: CASSAGGNTEAFF.

The chain is built from TRBV4-3 and TRBJ1-2, with 7 positions matching TRBD1. V was clipped by 6 bases and J by 4 bases; unmatched bases: 11. Germline CDR1 reads LGHNA; CDR2 reads YSLEER. This CDR3 comprises 15 residues. The CDR3 sequence: CASSPAGGLGYGYTF. Here the CDR3 DNA reads TGCGCCAGCAGTCCAGCAGGGGGGCTCGGCTATGGCTACACCTTC.

As regards this clone: Distinct nucleotide sequences in the sample also encode this CDR3. This rearrangement joins TRBV10-2 to TRBJ2-1; TRBD1 is a possible D gene (6 bases). The germline V and J ends were trimmed by 6 bases and 10 bases, with 10 bases remaining between them. The CDR3 covers 11 residues. The germline V gene has CDR1 WSHSY and CDR2 SAAADI. The CDR3 DNA is TGCGCCAGCAGGGCAGGGACAGAGCAGTTCTTC. This encodes CASRAGTEQFF.

This chain uses TRBV6-1 with TRBJ2-4; a possible D gene is TRBD1 (6 bases). Trimming took off 2 bases at V and 0 bases at J, with 20 bases between the two ends. Germline CDR1 and CDR2: MNHNS and SASEGT. This CDR3 has 19 residues. This CDR3 reads CASSEHTSGQSLAKNIQYF. The CDR3 coding sequence is TGTGCCAGCAGTGAACATACCTCCGGACAGAGCCTAGCCAAAAACATTCAGTACTTC.

This clone was observed once. The chain couples TRBV6-4 to TRBJ1-4; tentative D call: TRBD1 (5 bases). Germline V CDR1 and CDR2: MRHNA, SNTAGT. The ends were cut back, 7 bases at V and 4 bases at J, with 10 bases in the middle. The CDR3 runs 13 residues. CDR3 DNA sequence: TGTGCCAGCATGGTGACAGTTAATGAAAAACTGTTTTTT. This gives the protein CASMVTVNEKLFF.

The chain links TRBV18 to TRBJ2-7; D not resolved. Germline V CDR1 and CDR2: KGHSH, LQKENI. Trimming removed 3 bases at V and 3 bases at J, with 12 bases between. The CDR3 totals 14 residues. Here the CDR3 reads CASSPNDRLYEQYF. CDR3 coding DNA: TGTGCCAGCTCACCTAACGACCGACTCTACGAGCAGTACTTC.

V and J are TRBV4-3 and TRBJ2-2, with a possible D match to TRBD1 (5 bases). V was cut by 0 bases and J by 5 bases, with 16 bases left in between. Germline loops: CDR1 LGHNA, CDR2 YSLEER. This CDR3 has 17 residues. The CDR3 spells CASSQDPGPVGTGELFF. The CDR3 DNA sequence: TGCGCCAGCAGCCAAGATCCAGGGCCCGTGGGAACCGGGGAGCTGTTTTTT.

Of note for this clone: The same CDR3 is also encoded by other DNA sequences in this sample. The V gene is TRBV7-8, the J gene TRBJ2-7, with 7 positions matching TRBD2. Germline CDR1 and CDR2: SGHVS and FQNEAQ. Germline trimming cut 0 bases from V and 2 bases from J; bases unmatched to any gene: 4. CDR3 length: 15 residues. The CDR3 coding sequence is TGTGCCAGCAGCTTAGCCGGACTAGGAACCTACGAGCAGTACTTC. Protein product: CASSLAGLGTYEQYF.

V gene TRBV7-6 combines with J gene TRBJ2-7, with TRBD1 identical over 7 bases. Germline lookup yields CDR1 SGHVS and CDR2 FNYEAQ. CDR3 length: 15 amino acids. The V gene end was trimmed by 1 base and the J gene end by 4 bases; junction bases not matched to a gene: 7. CDR3: CASSLGQGIGYEQYF. In DNA, the CDR3 is TGTGCCAGCAGCTTAGGACAGGGCATCGGGTACGAGCAGTACTTC.

The rearrangement joins TRBV4-3 to TRBJ2-3; 14 bases line up with TRBD2. V was pared by 4 bases and J by 5 bases, with 5 bases of the junction left unmatched. The CDR3 loop spans 16 amino acids. Looked up from germline, CDR1 is LGHNA and CDR2 is YSLEER. The chain's CDR3 is CASSLVGLAGGDTQYF. The CDR3, as DNA: TGCGCCAGCAGCCTCGTCGGACTAGCGGGAGGAGATACGCAGTATTTT.

The chain recombines TRBV10-3 with TRBJ2-5; TRBD2 agrees at 8 bases. V lost 6 bases and J lost 5; bases outside the gene matches: 14. Germline CDR1 reads ENHRY; CDR2 reads SYGVKD. The CDR3 is made up of 16 amino acids. The CDR3 is CAISSGLGGYGETQYF. CDR3 bases: TGTGCCATCAGCTCGGGACTAGGAGGATATGGGGAGACCCAGTACTTC.

In its sample, this clone was seen once. This CDR3 is also generated by other DNA sequences in the sample. The chain recombines TRBV2 with TRBJ2-7, with D perhaps being TRBD1 or TRBD2 (5 bases each). Trimming shortened V by 3 bases and J by 0 bases, and 9 bases separated the two germline ends. Germline V gene sequence: CDR1 SNHLY, CDR2 FYNNEI. The CDR3 spans 14 residues. CDR3: CASSDRDGSYEQYF. The CDR3 coding sequence is TGTGCCAGCAGTGATAGGGACGGCTCCTACGAGCAGTACTTC. The full variable domain, completed using reference TRBV2 and TRBJ2-7, is EPEVTQTPSHQVTQMGQEVILRCVPISNHLYFYWYRQILGQKVEFLVSFYNNEISEKSEIFDDQFSVERPDGSNFTLKIRSTKLEDSAMYFCASSDRDGSYEQYFGPGTRLTVT.

V is TRBV6-1 and J is TRBJ2-5, with D perhaps matching TRBD1 (5 bases). V lost 6 bases, J lost 2 bases, and 16 bases lay in between. The CDR3 is 15 amino acids. Germline-derived CDR1 and CDR2 are MNHNS and SASEGT. The CDR3 sequence: CASRSTELKQETQYF. CDR3 DNA: TGTGCCAGCAGGTCGACAGAACTGAAACAAGAGACCCAGTACTTC.

V and J are TRBV5-1 and TRBJ2-5; tentative D call: TRBD2 (5 bases). The CDR3 sequence is 14 residues long. Trimming left V 1 base short and J 1 base short, with 8 bases between. The germline V gene encodes CDR1 SGHRS and CDR2 YFSETQ. The CDR3 coding sequence is TGCGCCAGCAGCTTGAATAGCGCCCAAGAGACCCAGTACTTC. Translation gives CASSLNSAQETQYF. Supplemented by reference TRBV5-1 and TRBJ2-5, the full variable domain reads KAGVTQTPRYLIKTRGQQVTLSCSPISGHRSVSWYQQTPGQGLQFLFEYFSETQRNKGNFPGRFSGRQFSNSRSEMNVSTLELGDSALYLCASSLNSAQETQYFGPGTRLLVL.

This chain connects TRBV29-1 to TRBJ2-1; 11 nucleotides align to TRBD2. The germline V gene encodes CDR1 SQVTM and CDR2 ANQGSEA. Losses at the gene ends were 1 base for V and 0 bases for J; bases not matched to a gene: 11. This CDR3 comprises 19 residues. The CDR3 sequence is CSVEALAGGFLGSYNEQFF. CDR3 coding DNA: TGCAGCGTTGAAGCGCTAGCGGGGGGTTTTCTCGGCTCCTACAATGAGCAGTTCTTC.

A word on this clone: This likely comes from a read error, as the CDR3 has no conserved phenylalanine or tryptophan at its end. The DNA is left out, because the CDR3 cannot be placed on it with certainty; the CDR3 is given as TCRdb lists it. V usage is TRBV6-4 and J usage is TRBJ1-1. From its first to its last residue, the CDR3 has 10 amino acids. Germline CDR1 MRHNA, CDR2 SNTAGT. The CDR3: CARGGGYTLV.

This chain joins TRBV7-2 and TRBJ1-1, with 8 bases lining up with TRBD1. CDR1 and CDR2 from the germline V gene are SGHTA and FQGNSA. V lost 3 bases, J lost 3 bases, and 12 bases stayed unmatched. This CDR3 has 17 residues. This CDR3 reads CASSFPGGAIIDTEAFF. Here the CDR3 DNA reads TGTGCCAGCAGCTTCCCAGGGGGCGCCATTATCGACACTGAAGCTTTCTTT.